Listed below are T cell receptor beta chains from one sample, sequenced in a study of graft-versus-host responses after intestinal transplantation. The repertoire was sequenced with immunoSEQ multiplex PCR; TCRdb's copy has only in-frame clones and lacks some. The table records 80,000 or so clones, around 92% of them present only once. The material was PBMCs, obtained 98 days after intestinal transplantation. The receptors come from a human patient who received an intestinal transplant, so some T cells may come from the graft donor. CDR3s include the opening cysteine and the closing phenylalanine or tryptophan. D genes are given only for firm matches. The size field is filled for only some rows; it gives once, few, many or a size class.

TRBJ1-1	TRBV5-4	.	.	TGTGCCAGCAGCGGCAGAGGGGCTGAAGCTTTCTTT	CASSGRGAEAFF
TRBJ2-1	TRBV10-3	TRBD1	.	TGTGCCATCAGTGAGTCGGGACAGACGCCGTTCAACAATGAGCAGTTCTTC	CAISESGQTPFNNEQFF
TRBJ2-5	TRBV2	TRBD1	.	TGTGCCAGCAGGTACAGGGGGCAGGGAGAGACCCAGTACTTC	CASRYRGQGETQYF
TRBJ2-1	TRBV28	TRBD2	.	TGTGCCAGCAGTTTTTACGGGGCTAGCGGGAGGGATGATGAGCAGTTCTTC	CASSFYGASGRDDEQFF
TRBJ1-1	TRBV4-1	.	.	TGCGCCAGCAGCCAAGGGACAGAGACCACTGAAGCTTTCTTT	CASSQGTETTEAFF
TRBJ1-6	TRBV6-6	TRBD1	.	TGTGCCAGCAGTCTGACAGGGGACGGTTCACCCCTCCACTTT	CASSLTGDGSPLHF
TRBJ1-4	TRBV30	TRBD1	once	TGTGCCTGGAGTCCGGGACAGCTTGAAAAACTGTTTTTT	CAWSPGQLEKLFF
TRBJ1-5	TRBV9	.	.	TGTGCCAGCAGCGTAGCGCCCAATCAGCCCCAGCATTTT	CASSVAPNQPQHF
TRBJ2-5	TRBV18	.	.	TGTGCCAGCTCACCACAGGGAGAGACCCAGTACTTC	CASSPQGETQYF
TRBJ2-5	TRBV2	.	.	TGTGCCAGCAGTGAAGTGCTAGTCGGACAGACCCAGTACTTC	CASSEVLVGQTQYF
TRBJ1-2	TRBV4-1	.	.	TGCGCCAGCAGCCAAGATGTACCCTTCTATGGCTACACCTTC	CASSQDVPFYGYTF
TRBJ2-3	TRBV7-2	.	once	TGTGCCAGCAGCTTAATAGGTGGGGGGGGCCCAGATACGCAGTATTTT	CASSLIGGGGPDTQYF
TRBJ1-2	TRBV18	.	.	TGTGCCAGCTCACCACTCCGGGCCGACTATGGCTACACCTTC	CASSPLRADYGYTF
TRBJ2-1	TRBV6-5	.	.	TGTGCCAGCAGTTACTCGTGGCGGGATCATGAGCAGTTCTTC	CASSYSWRDHEQFF
TRBJ2-7	TRBV7-9	TRBD1	few	TGTGCCAGCAGCCGTGACAGGGCGAGCTCCTACGAGCAGTACTTC	CASSRDRASSYEQYF
TRBJ2-7	TRBV18	.	.	TGTGCCAGCTCACCCCTGCGGCAGGCCTACTACGAGCAGTACTTC	CASSPLRQAYYEQYF
TRBJ1-3	TRBV6-5	.	.	TGTGCCAGCAGTTACGCACAGGGACCGGCAGGAAACACCATATATTTT	CASSYAQGPAGNTIYF
TRBJ2-5	TRBV9	TRBD2	.	TGTGCCAGCAGCGTAGGGGCGGGAGATTTGGGAAGCCAAGAGACCCAGTACTTC	CASSVGAGDLGSQETQYF
TRBJ2-5	TRBV5-6	TRBD2	.	TGTGCCAGCAGCCAGACTAGCGGGGGCCCCCAAGAGACCCAGTACTTC	CASSQTSGGPQETQYF
TRBJ2-3	TRBV28	.	.	TGTGCCAGCAGTTTAACGGCGCCTCCCGGAGATACGCAGTATTTT	CASSLTAPPGDTQYF
TRBJ1-2	TRBV7-9	.	once	TGTGCCAGCAGCACGGAGGGTCGGGGCTACACCTTC	CASSTEGRGYTF
TRBJ1-2	TRBV4-2	.	.	TGTGCCAGCAGCCAAGTTTTAGGGCCGGGTTATGGCTACACCTTC	CASSQVLGPGYGYTF
TRBJ1-6	TRBV5-4	.	.	TGTGCCAGCAGCTCTAGTAGGAGCTCCTATAATTCACCCCTCCACTTT	CASSSSRSSYNSPLHF
TRBJ2-7	TRBV30	.	.	TGTGCCTGGAACGAGAATACCTACGAGCAGTACTTC	CAWNENTYEQYF
TRBJ1-1	TRBV6-5	.	once	TGTGCCAGTCGGGAAAACACTGAAGCTTTCTTT	CASRENTEAFF
TRBJ2-4	TRBV12-5	.	.	TGTGCTAGTGGTCCCCGGTGGCCTCTAGCCAAAAACATTCAGTACTTC	CASGPRWPLAKNIQYF
TRBJ2-2	TRBV2	TRBD2	.	TGTGCCAGCAGTTACACTAGCGGGGGAGTAACCGGGGAGCTGTTTTTT	CASSYTSGGVTGELFF
TRBJ2-1	TRBV13	TRBD2	.	TGTGCCAGCAGCTTAGGACTAGCGGGACCCAATGAGCAGTTCTTC	CASSLGLAGPNEQFF
TRBJ1-1	TRBV6-1	.	.	TGTGCCAGCAGTGAAGAGGCAGGGCTCATGAACACTGAAGCTTTCTTT	CASSEEAGLMNTEAFF
TRBJ2-5	TRBV5-5	TRBD2	.	TGTGCCAGCAGCTTGGCCGTGACTAGCAAAGAGACCCAGTACTTC	CASSLAVTSKETQYF
TRBJ2-2	TRBV19	.	.	TGTGCCAGTAGTTTGCCTTGGGGGGAGCTGTTTTTT	CASSLPWGELFF
TRBJ1-1	TRBV19	.	.	TGTGCCAGTAGTTCCCTCCAGGTGGTCGGCACTGAAGCTTTCTTT	CASSSLQVVGTEAFF
TRBJ1-1	TRBV5-1	.	.	TGCGCCAGCAGCGCACCATCGGGGCAGTTGAACACTGAAGCTTTCTTT	CASSAPSGQLNTEAFF
TRBJ2-3	TRBV19	.	.	TGTGCCAGTAGTCAAGGGGATGGCCGCACAGATACGCAGTATTTT	CASSQGDGRTDTQYF
TRBJ2-3	TRBV5-1	.	.	TGCGCCAGCAGCTCCACAGATACGCAGTATTTT	CASSSTDTQYF
TRBJ2-5	TRBV13	TRBD1	.	TGTGCCAGCAGCTTATCCGGGACAGGGGTGCAAGAGACCCAGTACTTC	CASSLSGTGVQETQYF
TRBJ2-3	TRBV6-4	.	.	TGTGCCAGCAGGCCAAGTGTTTCCTCCACAGATACGCAGTATTTT	CASRPSVSSTDTQYF
TRBJ2-1	TRBV5-3	TRBD2	.	TGTGCCAGAAGTCCGGGACTAGTATCCGATGAGCAGTTCTTC	CARSPGLVSDEQFF
TRBJ2-4	TRBV6-5	.	.	TGTGCCAGCAGCTATGTGGCGGGGGCTGACATTCAGTACTTC	CASSYVAGADIQYF
TRBJ1-1	TRBV19	TRBD1	.	TGTGCCAGTAGGAAATACGGACAGGGGGGACCCACTGAAGCTTTCTTT	CASRKYGQGGPTEAFF
TRBJ2-1	TRBV28	.	.	TGTGCCAGCAGTTTAGCTAGGGATGAGCAGTTCTTC	CASSLARDEQFF
TRBJ2-1	TRBV5-4	TRBD2	.	TGTGCCAGCAGCTCTACTAGCGGGGGGTACAATGAGCAGTTCTTC	CASSSTSGGYNEQFF
TRBJ2-1	TRBV21-1	.	.	TGTGCCAGCAGCTTACCAAAGACTAGCGGGAGGAATGAGCAGTTCTTC	CASSLPKTSGRNEQFF
TRBJ1-5	TRBV6-5	.	.	TGTGCCAGCAGTTACTCTAGATCAAGCAATCAGCCTCAGCATTTT	CASSYSRSSNQPQHF
TRBJ1-1	TRBV6-5	TRBD1	.	TGTGCCAGCAGGGAAACAGGGGGCACTGAAGCTTTCTTT	CASRETGGTEAFF
TRBJ1-1	TRBV5-1	TRBD1	.	TGCGCCAGCAGCTTGATTGGGACAGGGCGGAACACTGAAGCTTTCTTT	CASSLIGTGRNTEAFF
TRBJ2-7	TRBV27	TRBD1	.	TGTGCCAGCAGTTTGGGACAGAGCTCCTACGAGCAGTACTTC	CASSLGQSSYEQYF
TRBJ2-1	TRBV6-1	.	.	TGTGCCAGCAGTGTGCGCGTCAGGAGGAATGAGCAGTTCTTC	CASSVRVRRNEQFF
TRBJ2-7	TRBV11-2	.	.	TGTGCCAGCAGCTTAGCCCGGACGGCCACCTACGAGCAGTACTTC	CASSLARTATYEQYF